The clone carrying this T cell receptor beta chain rates as medium-sized. The sample comes from a study of graft-versus-host responses after intestinal transplantation. Germline CDR1 is SGHDT and CDR2 is YYEEEE. The CDR3 covers 15 residues. Trimming removed 6 bases at V and 0 bases at J, with 13 bases between. Generated by immunoSEQ multiplex PCR, the TCRdb table keeps only in-frame clones and is missing some. The data hold over 7,500 clones, with around a third observed a single time. The plating included around 200,000 irradiated, violet-dye-labeled stimulator cells together with around 200,000 CFSE-labeled responder cells.

The chain links TRBV5-6 to TRBJ2-1; TRBD1 is a possible D gene (5 bases). This sequence originates from a human patient who was an organ donor for intestinal transplantation. The sequenced sample was alloreactive CD8+ T cells from a mixed lymphocyte reaction culture, obtained before transplantation. Subset given: CFSE-low proliferating T cells sorted from approximately 6-day pre-transplant mixed lymphocyte reaction (GvH or HvG direction). CDR3: CASMGPYSSYNEQFF. In nucleotides, the CDR3 is TGTGCCAGCATGGGGCCGTATAGCTCCTACAATGAGCAGTTCTTC.